The sequence of this TCR beta chain was determined in a study of blood T cell repertoires in COVID-19. Some clones are missing from TCRdb's copy, which holds only in-frame ones; the method was immunoSEQ multiplex PCR. This table has some 170,000 clones, over 80% appearing once. There are 15 residues in the CDR3. The germline V gene has CDR1 LGHDT and CDR2 YNNKEL (reference sequence). V was pared by 4 bases and J by 7 bases, with 17 bases between. The V call is TRBV3-1 (or the pseudogene TRBV3-2), the J call TRBJ1-3; possibly TRBD1 for D (6 bases). This TCR came from a woman of 80 years or more with active or convalescent COVID-19. What was sequenced was peripheral blood. The CDR3 sequence is CASSRTAPKGNTIYF. The CDR3, as DNA: TGTGCCAGCAGCCGGACAGCGCCCAAAGGGAACACCATATATTTT.